This entry lists 10 T cell receptor beta chains sequenced from one sample in a study of tumor and adjacent non-tumor tissue in lung cancer. TCRbeta libraries were built with three rounds of nested PCR, modified from ARM-PCR. TCRdb processed the multiplex PCR reads anew with MiXCR; each CDR3 protein has one entry. This sample carries some 120,000 distinct CDR3 sequences, over 65% of them seen once, and the ten largest clones take around 13%. No cell sorting was done before RNA was extracted from the tissue. Sequenced input: lung tumor tissue. These receptors were taken from a man aged 25 to 40 with non-small cell lung cancer.

The table lists this clonotype with a count of one. This chain links TRBV29-1 with TRBJ2-7, with D tentatively TRBD2 (5 bases). Between the trimmed V and J ends, which lost 2 bases and 3 bases, there was a span of 17 bases. In germline, CDR1 is SQVTM, CDR2 ANQGSEA. The CDR3 is made up of 15 amino acids. The CDR3 here is CSVEHSPVGVYEQYF. The DNA of the CDR3 is TGCAGCGTTGAACACAGTCCAGTGGGAGTCTACGAGCAGTACTTC.

This chain joins TRBV6-2 or TRBV6-3 and TRBJ2-7, with D perhaps matching TRBD1 (6 bases). With 5 bases removed from V and 4 bases from J, the gap between germline ends came to 12 bases. This CDR3 is built from 13 residues. Germline loops: CDR1 MNHEY, CDR2 SVGEGT. CDR3 amino acids: CASSRDILYEQYF. In nucleotides, the CDR3 is TGTGCCAGCAGTCGGGACATTCTTTACGAGCAGTACTTC.

In regard to this clonotype: This may come from a read error, since a much larger clone is one base off. The rearrangement joins TRBV12-3 or TRBV12-4 to TRBJ2-5; D remains ambiguous. The CDR3 is made up of 15 amino acids. CDR3 DNA sequence: TGTGCCAGCAGTTTGGATAGTAGCTTCCAAGAGACCCGGTACTTC. Amino acid sequence: CASSLDSSFQETRYF.

To note about this clonotype: A much more abundant neighbour one base away suggests this may be a read error. CDR3 in amino acids: CAWSPGTVEDTQYF. The CDR3 DNA reads as TGTGCCTGGAGCCCCGGGACAGTGGAAGATACGCAGTATTTT. V is TRBV30 and J is TRBJ2-3; 7 bases match TRBD1. This CDR3 region has 14 residues. V dropped 3 bases and J dropped 5; count of bases not matched to a gene: 8. Germline V gene data show CDR1 as GTSNPN and CDR2 as SVGIG (reference sequence).

The V and J genes are TRBV11-1 and TRBJ1-1, with a weak D call TRBD1 (5 bases). This CDR3 contains 14 residues. Trimming took 11 bases from V and 0 from J, leaving 16 bases between them. Per germline, CDR1 SGHAT and CDR2 FQDESV (reference sequence). Written as DNA, the CDR3 is TGTGCCTGCGGCTGGACAACTGTGAACACTGAAGCTTTCTTT. As protein: CACGWTTVNTEAFF. The full variable domain, completed using reference TRBV11-1 and TRBJ1-1, is EAEVAQSPRYKITEKSQAVAFWCDPISGHATLYWYRQILGQGPELLVQFQDESVVDDSQLPKDRFSAERLKGVDSTLKIQPAELGDSAMYLCACGWTTVNTEAFFGQGTRLTVV.

Remarks on this clonotype: With a much larger clone just one base away, this may be a read error. V usage is TRBV12-3 or TRBV12-4 and J usage is TRBJ2-7, with 9 positions matching TRBD2. The CDR3 is 15 residues long. The V segment lost 4 bases and the J segment 1 base; nucleotides outside the gene matches: 5. CDR3 residues: CASSSAGGTSYEQYF. The DNA for the CDR3 is TGTGCCAGCAGTTCCGCGGGAGGGACGTCCTACGAGCAGTACTTC.

Of note for this clonotype: Lacking the conserved final phenylalanine or tryptophan, this CDR3 likely reflects a read error. The CDR3 loop is CVSSQRLGEQYL. Here the CDR3 DNA reads TGTGTCAGCAGTCAACGATTGGGGGAGCAGTACTTA. The chain couples TRBV6-5 to TRBJ2-7; no clear D. CDR1 MNHEY and CDR2 SVGAGI come from the germline V gene. This CDR3 contains 12 residues.

For this clonotype: A read error may account for a junction end that differs from germline. The chain joins TRBV20-1 to TRBJ2-1; tentatively, D is TRBD2 (7 bases). Germline V lookup: CDR1 DFQATT, CDR2 SNEGSKA (reference sequence). This CDR3 spans 16 amino acids. CDR3 sequence: CNANTASGGGHNEQFF. The DNA for the CDR3 is TGCAATGCTAACACGGCCAGTGGGGGGGGGCACAATGAGCAGTTCTTC.

A remark on this clonotype: A read error is possible here, since a much larger clone lies one base away. The gene calls are TRBV6-2 or TRBV6-3 and TRBJ1-5, with D uncertain. The CDR3 runs 14 residues. Germline V gives CDR1 MNHEY, CDR2 SVGEGT. CDR3 sequence: CASNYSWIGQPQHF. The CDR3 region has the DNA TGTGCCAGCAATTACTCGTGGATAGGACAGCCCCAGCATTTT.

As to this clonotype: A junction end diverges from the germline sequence, so it may reflect a read error. V and J are TRBV6-1 and TRBJ2-2, with TRBD2 matching over 8 bases. This CDR3 comprises 13 residues. Germline assignment: CDR1 MNHNS and CDR2 SASEGT. DNA for the CDR3: TGTGCCAGCAGTGAAGTTTTTAGCGGGGAGCCGTTTTTT. It yields the protein CASSEVFSGEPFF.